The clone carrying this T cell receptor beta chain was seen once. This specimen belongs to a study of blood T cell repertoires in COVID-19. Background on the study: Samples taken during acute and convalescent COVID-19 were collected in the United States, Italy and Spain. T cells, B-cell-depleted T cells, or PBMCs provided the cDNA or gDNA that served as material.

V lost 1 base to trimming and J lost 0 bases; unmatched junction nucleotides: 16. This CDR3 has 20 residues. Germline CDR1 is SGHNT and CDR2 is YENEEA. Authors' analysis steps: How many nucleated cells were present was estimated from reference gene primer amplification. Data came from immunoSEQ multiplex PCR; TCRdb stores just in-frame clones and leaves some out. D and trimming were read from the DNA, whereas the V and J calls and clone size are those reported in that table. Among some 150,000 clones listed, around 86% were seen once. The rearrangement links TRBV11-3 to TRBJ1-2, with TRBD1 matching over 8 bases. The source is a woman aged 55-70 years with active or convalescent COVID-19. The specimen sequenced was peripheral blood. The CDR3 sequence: CASSLAFPGTGGTPNYGYTF. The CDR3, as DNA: TGTGCCAGCAGCTTAGCATTCCCCGGGACAGGTGGGACACCTAACTATGGCTACACCTTC. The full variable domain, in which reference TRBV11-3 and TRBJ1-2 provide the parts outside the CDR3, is EAGVVQSPRYKIIEKKQPVAFWCNPISGHNTLYWYLQNLGQGPELLIRYENEEAVDDSQLPKDRFSAERLKGVDSTLKIQPAELGDSAVYLCASSLAFPGTGGTPNYGYTFGSGTRLTVV.